This is a list of T cell receptor beta chains from one sample in a study of lymphopenia after photon versus proton radiotherapy. TCRdb keeps only in-frame clones here, not all; method: immunoSEQ multiplex PCR. The sample gives tens of thousands of clones, around 83% of which show up once; about 1.3% is in the top ten. The source material was peripheral blood, sampled from a patient treated with proton-based radiotherapy. These receptors were collected from a man aged 55 to 70 with pancreatic cancer. Each CDR3 is given with its conserved first and last residue. The D gene is left open where the match is weak. Clone size is stated in some rows and not others, as once, few, many or a class when expanded.

cdr3_nt cdr3_aa j_call d_call v_call clone_size
TGTGCCAGCAGAGAGGGGGGGTTCCAAGAGACCCAGTACTTC CASREGGFQETQYF TRBJ2-5 - TRBV28 once
TGTGCCAGCAAACCCCGGGACAGTTTCACAGATACGCAGTATTTT CASKPRDSFTDTQYF TRBJ2-3 TRBD1 TRBV6-6 -
TGTGCCAGCAGCTTATTGGAGACCCAGTACTTC CASSLLETQYF TRBJ2-5 - TRBV11-2 -
TGTGCCAGCAGCTGGGACACGAACACTGAAGCTTTCTTT CASSWDTNTEAFF TRBJ1-1 - TRBV7-6 -
TGTGCCAGCAGCCTTACAGGAACCTCTGGAAACACCATATATTTT CASSLTGTSGNTIYF TRBJ1-3 - TRBV7-2 -
TGTGCCAGCAGTCACGGACTAGCGGGAGCTAGGGAGCAGTTCTTC CASSHGLAGAREQFF TRBJ2-1 TRBD2 TRBV11-3 -
TGCGCCAGCAGCCAAGGGACTGGGCCGAACGAGCAGTACTTC CASSQGTGPNEQYF TRBJ2-7 - TRBV4-1 few
TGTGCCAGCAGTCCCGAAGCGGCACGCGCCTACGAGCAGTACTTC CASSPEAARAYEQYF TRBJ2-7 - TRBV27 -
TGTGCCAGCAGGCCCCTAGCGGAGAAAAACATTCAGTACTTC CASRPLAEKNIQYF TRBJ2-4 TRBD2 TRBV6-5 few
TGTGCCAGCAGCCGACGGGAACTAGCGGGAGGCAATGAGCAGTTCTTC CASSRRELAGGNEQFF TRBJ2-1 TRBD2 TRBV7-8 once
TGTGCCAGCAGCTTAGTTTCTGGAGCCAACCATGGCTACACCTTC CASSLVSGANHGYTF TRBJ1-2 - TRBV7-9 -
TGTGCCAGCAGCTTAGTCCCTGCGACTAGCGGGGGACACAATGAGCAGTTCTTC CASSLVPATSGGHNEQFF TRBJ2-1 TRBD2 TRBV7-2 -
TGCGCCAGCAGCTTGAACAGGGCCCTCTATGGCTACACCTTC CASSLNRALYGYTF TRBJ1-2 - TRBV5-1 -
TGTGCCAGCAGCGGACCTTCAGGGGTTGCAGATACGCAGTATTTT CASSGPSGVADTQYF TRBJ2-3 - TRBV9 -
TGTGCCAGCAGCAAACGGCGGGACTCCTACGAGCAGTACTTC CASSKRRDSYEQYF TRBJ2-7 - TRBV21-1 -
TGTGCCAGCAGCCCCATGGGGCGGATATACAATGAGCAGTTCTTC CASSPMGRIYNEQFF TRBJ2-1 - TRBV7-9 -
TGTGCCAGCAGCCCCCCGCGAGTTCCCTACGAGCAGTACTTC CASSPPRVPYEQYF TRBJ2-7 - TRBV9 -
TGTGCCAGCAGACTATCAGGGGTTAATCAGCCCCAGCATTTT CASRLSGVNQPQHF TRBJ1-5 - TRBV5-6 once
TGTGCCAGCTCAACCCAGGGAGACTATGGCTACACCTTC CASSTQGDYGYTF TRBJ1-2 - TRBV18 once
TGCGCCAGCAGCTTGGACATCAAATACGAGCAGTACTTC CASSLDIKYEQYF TRBJ2-7 - TRBV5-1 -
TGTGCCAGCAGCCCCGGACAGGGCTCCTATAATTCACCCCTCCACTTT CASSPGQGSYNSPLHF TRBJ1-6 TRBD1 TRBV9 -
TGTGCCAGCAGGGGGGGACAGCTCGCTGAGCAGTTCTTC CASRGGQLAEQFF TRBJ2-1 - TRBV6-5 -
TGCGCCAGCAGCTTTAACATCGGGGAGACCCAGTACTTC CASSFNIGETQYF TRBJ2-5 - TRBV5-1 -
TGTGCCAGTAGTAGCATCAGAACCTCTGGAAACACCATATATTTT CASSSIRTSGNTIYF TRBJ1-3 - TRBV19 -
TGTGCCAGCAGCTGGGGTGCGAGTAGGGGTTCCTACGAGCAGTACTTC CASSWGASRGSYEQYF TRBJ2-7 - TRBV11-2 -
TGTGCCAGCACCCCGACAGGGAGGTACGAGCAGTACTTC CASTPTGRYEQYF TRBJ2-7 - TRBV6-6 -
TGTGCCAGCAGCCTAGGGATTGGGGAAGAGACCCAGTACTTC CASSLGIGEETQYF TRBJ2-5 - TRBV11-3 -
TGTGCCTGGAGTGTACCCCGACAGGGCTCGCCGTCCTATGGCTACACCTTC CAWSVPRQGSPSYGYTF TRBJ1-2 TRBD1 TRBV30 once
TGTGCCAGCAGCTTAGGACCCTCTGGCTACACCTTC CASSLGPSGYTF TRBJ1-2 - TRBV7-2 once
TGTGCCAGCAGCCAAACCCTAGCGGGAGTGGGGGAGCAGTTCTTC CASSQTLAGVGEQFF TRBJ2-1 TRBD2 TRBV14 -
TGTGCCAGCAGCGAACCCGGACAGGCGGCCAACACTGAAGCTTTCTTT CASSEPGQAANTEAFF TRBJ1-1 TRBD1 TRBV4-2 -
TGTGCCAGCAGCTTAACTAGCGGCTCCTACGAGCAGTACTTC CASSLTSGSYEQYF TRBJ2-7 TRBD2 TRBV11-2 -
TGTGCCAGTCGAACTAATAGCAATCAGCCCCAGCATTTT CASRTNSNQPQHF TRBJ1-5 - TRBV28 -
TGTGCCAGCAGTCTGGGCATAGGGACAGTGGCGGGCGAGCAGTACTTC CASSLGIGTVAGEQYF TRBJ2-7 TRBD1 TRBV5-6 -
TGTGCCAGCAGGCCAAGCGGGCGAATAGACAATGAGCAGTTCTTC CASRPSGRIDNEQFF TRBJ2-1 - TRBV6-5 -
TGTGCCAGCAGTGAGGACGGGAACTATGGCTACACCTTC CASSEDGNYGYTF TRBJ1-2 - TRBV2 few
TGTGCCAGCAGCTTTATTTCCGGCAGGGACTATGGCTACACCTTC CASSFISGRDYGYTF TRBJ1-2 - TRBV5-4 -
TGTGCCTGGAGTTCCGACTGGGCCACCGGGGAGCTGTTTTTT CAWSSDWATGELFF TRBJ2-2 - TRBV30 -
TGTGCCAGTAGTTTCCACCCGGGACAGGAACAAGAGACCCAGTACTTC CASSFHPGQEQETQYF TRBJ2-5 TRBD1 TRBV19 -
TGTGCCAGCAGCTTAGATGGATATCAACGAGATACGCAGTATTTT CASSLDGYQRDTQYF TRBJ2-3 - TRBV7-2 once
TGTGCCAGCAGGTCGCGCCTAGCGGGAGGGCCTCTTTTAAATGAGCAGTTCTTC CASRSRLAGGPLLNEQFF TRBJ2-1 TRBD2 TRBV28 -
TGTGCCTGGAGTGTGCCAAGCTCCTATAATTCACCCCTCCACTTT CAWSVPSSYNSPLHF TRBJ1-6 - TRBV30 -
TGTGCCAGTAGTATAAGAGGGGGGTCCCAAGAGACCCAGTACTTC CASSIRGGSQETQYF TRBJ2-5 - TRBV19 -
TGTGCCAGCAGGGGGACAGGGGGGAGGTACACTGAAGCTTTCTTT CASRGTGGRYTEAFF TRBJ1-1 TRBD1 TRBV28 -
TGTGCCGCCAGTCCGGGTGTGGAATACGAGCAGTACTTC CAASPGVEYEQYF TRBJ2-7 - TRBV6-5 -
TGCGCCAGCAGATTGGGAGGGCACAATGAGCAGTTCTTC CASRLGGHNEQFF TRBJ2-1 TRBD2 TRBV5-1 -
TGTGCCAGCAGCTCCTCATATAGCGGGAGCAATGAGCAGTTCTTC CASSSSYSGSNEQFF TRBJ2-1 TRBD2 TRBV5-8 -
TGTGCCAGCAGCAGGGAGAGAAGGACTGAAGCTTTCTTT CASSRERRTEAFF TRBJ1-1 - TRBV7-8 -
TGTGCCTGGAGTGTAAGGGGGTTCTCTGGCTACACCTTC CAWSVRGFSGYTF TRBJ1-2 - TRBV30 -
TGCGCCAGCAGCTTGGGTTTCCAGGGGGTCCATGAGCAGTTCTTC CASSLGFQGVHEQFF TRBJ2-1 TRBD1 TRBV5-1 -
TGCGCCAGCAGCCGAGCCTCGGGGGGAGACTACGAGCAGTACTTC CASSRASGGDYEQYF TRBJ2-7 TRBD2 TRBV4-3 -
TGTGCCAGCAGCTTAATTATGGGTTTCAGCAATCAGCCCCAGCATTTT CASSLIMGFSNQPQHF TRBJ1-5 - TRBV7-2 -
TGCAGCGTTGTTTCGGCCTACAATGAGCAGTTCTTC CSVVSAYNEQFF TRBJ2-1 - TRBV29-1 -
TGTGCCAGCAGTGAAGGAGTGGGACTAAGGGACAATGAGCAGTTCTTC CASSEGVGLRDNEQFF TRBJ2-1 TRBD2 TRBV2 -
TGTGCCAGCGACAGGAATTCTGGAAACACCATATATTTT CASDRNSGNTIYF TRBJ1-3 - TRBV7-9 -
TGTGCCAGCAGTTCCTATCGGGGGACAGGGGAGCCCCAGCATTTT CASSSYRGTGEPQHF TRBJ1-5 TRBD1 TRBV27 few
TGTGCCAGCTCACCGTTGGGAACAGGGACCCATGGCTACACCTTC CASSPLGTGTHGYTF TRBJ1-2 - TRBV18 -